These 21 T cell receptor beta chains originate from one sample sequenced in a study of blood T cell repertoires in COVID-19. Produced via immunoSEQ multiplex PCR; TCRdb's table is partial and in-frame only. The table lists tens of thousands of clones, about 93% of them singletons. The sequencing input was peripheral blood. The receptors shown here come from a human donor in a cohort sampled during active COVID-19.

This clone showed up just once. The chain uses TRBV6-5 and TRBJ2-5, with TRBD2 matching 9 bases. Germline V gene sequence: CDR1 MNHEY, CDR2 SVGAGI. The trim removed 2 bases at V and 6 bases at J, leaving 7 bases unmatched. The CDR3 loop spans 15 amino acids. The CDR3 loop reads CASSYNSGGSKTQYF. CDR3 sequence (DNA): TGTGCCAGCAGTTACAACAGCGGGGGGTCGAAGACCCAGTACTTC.

This sequence joins TRBV18 and TRBJ1-1; D is uncertain. V was clipped by 2 bases and J by 6 bases, with 13 bases between them. The CDR3 loop spans 14 amino acids. CDR1 KGHSH and CDR2 LQKENI come from the germline V gene. CDR3 sequence: CASSPDGASSEAFF. The CDR3 DNA sequence: TGTGCCAGCTCACCAGACGGAGCCAGTTCTGAAGCTTTCTTT.

The chain has TRBV27 and TRBJ2-5; 7 bases align to TRBD2. Germline lookup yields CDR1 MNHEY and CDR2 SMNVEV (reference sequence). This CDR3 has 15 residues. V trimming: 3 bases; J trimming: 9 bases; junction bases outside the gene matches: 13. The CDR3, as DNA: TGTGCCAGCAGTTTGAAAGCGGGGCTTACGGGGGCCCAGTACTTC. Protein product: CASSLKAGLTGAQYF.

DNA for the CDR3: TGTGCCAGCAGCTTCTCGGACAGGGGGATCAACGAGCAGTACTTC. This sequence encodes CASSFSDRGINEQYF. The chain employs TRBV11-2 and TRBJ2-7; 10 bases fit TRBD1. This CDR3 has 15 amino acids. CDR1 SGHAT and CDR2 FQNNGV come from the germline V gene. V was clipped by 3 bases and J by 5 bases; unmatched bases: 7.

The rearrangement uses TRBV5-4 and TRBJ2-3; D is perhaps TRBD1 (5 bases). Deletions cut 2 bases from V and 2 bases from J, with 12 bases between. CDR1 is SGHNT, CDR2 YYREEE, per germline (reference sequence). The CDR3 runs to 15 residues. For the CDR3, the DNA is TGTGCCAGCAGCTTCTCGGACACTTACACAGATACGCAGTATTTT. The encoded protein is CASSFSDTYTDTQYF. Supplemented by reference TRBV5-4 and TRBJ2-3, the full variable domain reads ETGVTQSPTHLIKTRGQQVTLRCSSQSGHNTVSWYQQALGQGPQFIFQYYREEENGRGNFPPRFSGLQFPNYSSELNVNALELDDSALYLCASSFSDTYTDTQYFGPGTRLTVL.

The rearrangement uses TRBV27 and TRBJ1-2; possibly TRBD1 for D (6 bases). The germline V gene encodes CDR1 MNHEY and CDR2 SMNVEV (reference sequence). V lost 4 bases and J lost 1, with 10 bases in between. CDR3 length equals 14 residues. This CDR3 is CASSWGQGNYGYTF. In nucleotides, the CDR3 is TGTGCCAGCAGTTGGGGGCAAGGTAACTATGGCTACACCTTC.

V is TRBV19 and J is TRBJ2-5, with D perhaps TRBD2 (6 bases). There are 16 residues in the CDR3. V dropped 5 bases and J dropped 4 bases, with 20 bases sitting between them. Per germline, CDR1 LNHDA and CDR2 SQIVND (reference sequence). CDR3 amino acids: CASSAGRLGGGETQYF. In DNA form, the CDR3 reads TGTGCCAGTAGTGCGGGACGATTGGGTGGGGGAGAGACCCAGTACTTC.

There are a few counts of this clone. CDR3 amino acids: CAIRSQTGGEQYF. The CDR3 DNA follows: TGTGCCATCAGGTCGCAGACAGGAGGCGAGCAGTACTTC. The chain combines TRBV10-3 with TRBJ2-7; weak D call: TRBD1 (6 bases). Trimming took 6 bases from V and 6 from J, leaving 15 bases between them. CDR3 length: 13 residues. Germline V lookup: CDR1 ENHRY, CDR2 SYGVKD.

This clone was recorded a few times. The V and J genes are TRBV12-3 or TRBV12-4 and TRBJ1-5; D not certain. Trimming stripped 3 bases from V and 5 bases from J, with 8 bases between. This CDR3 has 13 residues. The CDR3 protein is CASSFGGHQPQHF. For the CDR3, the DNA is TGTGCCAGCAGTTTTGGTGGGCATCAGCCCCAGCATTTT.

V gene TRBV7-8 combines with J gene TRBJ1-6; 8 bases are shared with TRBD1. This CDR3 contains 15 residues. Trimming took 3 bases from V and 8 from J; bases not matched to a gene: 6. Per germline, CDR1 SGHVS and CDR2 FQNEAQ. Here the CDR3 DNA reads TGTGCCAGCAGCTTGGCAGGGGGCGCGTATTCACCCCTCCACTTT. It codes for CASSLAGGAYSPLHF.

The rearrangement uses TRBV5-1 and TRBJ2-2; TRBD1 might be the D (5 bases). V dropped 5 bases and J dropped 4 bases, with 12 bases sitting between them. CDR1 and CDR2 (germline): SGHRS, YFSETQ. The CDR3 spans 14 residues. The CDR3 sequence is CASSPTASTGELFF. The CDR3 bases are TGCGCCAGCAGTCCGACAGCGAGCACCGGGGAGCTGTTTTTT.

The chain recombines TRBV2 with TRBJ1-1; a weak D match, TRBD1 (6 bases). Between the trimmed V and J ends, which lost 6 bases and 1 base, there was a span of 15 bases. This CDR3 is built from 15 residues. Germline V CDR1 and CDR2: SNHLY, FYNNEI. CDR3 sequence: CASRVQGLRNTEAFF. The CDR3 nucleotides are TGTGCCAGCAGAGTACAGGGATTACGGAACACTGAAGCTTTCTTT.

This chain uses TRBV28 with TRBJ2-6; 8 nucleotides agree with TRBD2. CDR3 length: 16 residues. Losses at the gene ends were 5 bases for V and 2 bases for J; bases not matched to a gene: 5. Germline-derived CDR1 and CDR2 are MDHEN and SYDVKM. The CDR3 DNA reads TGTGCCAGCAGTGCCCGGGGGGGGGCTGGGGCCAACGTCCTGACTTTC. This translates into CASSARGGAGANVLTF.

The rearrangement joins TRBV10-1 to TRBJ1-1; TRBD1 matches at 8 bases. The CDR3 totals 14 residues. V gave up 4 bases and J gave up 2 bases; unmatched junction bases: 3. CDR1 WNHNN and CDR2 SYGVQD come from the germline V gene (reference sequence). The CDR3 is CASSGTGGNTEAFF. The CDR3 nucleotides read TGCGCCAGCAGTGGTACAGGGGGAAACACTGAAGCTTTCTTT.

V gene TRBV27 combines with J gene TRBJ1-3, with D tentatively TRBD1 (5 bases). Deletions cut 6 bases from V and 3 bases from J, with 15 bases between. Germline values: CDR1 MNHEY, CDR2 SMNVEV (reference sequence). The CDR3 runs to 15 residues. The CDR3 nucleotides read TGTGCCAGCAGCCCCATCGACAGCTATGGAAACACCATATATTTT. It yields the protein CASSPIDSYGNTIYF.

The chain couples TRBV7-6 to TRBJ1-5; D might be TRBD1 (5 bases). The germline V gene encodes CDR1 SGHVS and CDR2 FNYEAQ. V gave up 1 base and J gave up 3 bases, with 13 bases separating them. The CDR3 has 16 amino acids. Here the CDR3 reads CASSLERGSFNQPQHF. The CDR3 coding sequence is TGTGCCAGCAGCTTAGAGCGGGGGTCCTTCAATCAGCCCCAGCATTTT.

The chain employs TRBV19 and TRBJ1-2, with D perhaps matching TRBD1 (6 bases). There are 15 residues in the CDR3. Trimming removed 0 bases at V and 4 bases at J, with 12 bases between. The germline V gene encodes CDR1 LNHDA and CDR2 SQIVND (reference sequence). CDR3 amino acids: CASSIEGAGGYGYTF. CDR3 DNA sequence: TGTGCCAGTAGTATAGAGGGGGCCGGTGGCTATGGCTACACCTTC. Full variable domain (remainder filled in from reference TRBV19 and TRBJ1-2): DGGITQSPKYLFRKEGQNVTLSCEQNLNHDAMYWYRQDPGQGLRLIYYSQIVNDFQKGDIAEGYSVSREKKESFPLTVTSAQKNPTAFYLCASSIEGAGGYGYTFGSGTRLTVV.

This chain joins TRBV7-9 and TRBJ2-7; D might be TRBD2 (5 bases). Germline assignment: CDR1 SEHNR and CDR2 FQNEAQ (reference sequence). The length of the CDR3 is 15 residues. The V and J ends lost 0 bases and 4 bases respectively, with 13 bases between them. The CDR3 sequence: CASSLAFGVAYEQYF. The CDR3, as DNA: TGTGCCAGCAGCTTAGCGTTCGGGGTTGCGTACGAGCAGTACTTC.

The chain links TRBV2 to TRBJ1-2; the match to TRBD1 covers 8 bases. The V gene's germline CDR1 is SNHLY and CDR2 FYNNEI. This CDR3 is built from 14 residues. Trimming at V came to 5 bases and at J to 3 bases, leaving 5 bases not matched to a gene. The CDR3 is CASSIQGVDYGYTF. The CDR3 nucleotides read TGTGCCAGCAGTATACAGGGGGTCGACTATGGCTACACCTTC.

This clone was counted only a few times. The V and J genes are TRBV28 and TRBJ2-2; 12 bases are shared with TRBD2. V lost 0 bases, J lost 6 bases, and 5 bases stayed unmatched. The germline gives CDR1 MDHEN, CDR2 SYDVKM. CDR3 length equals 17 residues. The CDR3 bases are TGTGCCAGCAGTTTATGGAGGCTAGCGGGGGGGCCCGGGGAGCTGTTTTTT. Its translation: CASSLWRLAGGPGELFF.

This chain uses TRBV27 with TRBJ2-7, with 8 bases identical to TRBD2. CDR1 is MNHEY, CDR2 SMNVEV, per germline (reference sequence). J was trimmed by 1 base and V by 7 bases; bases with no gene match: 6. The CDR3 runs to 14 residues. The CDR3 DNA is TGTGCCAGCAAGTATAGCGGGGCTTCCTACGAGCAGTACTTC. Amino acids: CASKYSGASYEQYF.